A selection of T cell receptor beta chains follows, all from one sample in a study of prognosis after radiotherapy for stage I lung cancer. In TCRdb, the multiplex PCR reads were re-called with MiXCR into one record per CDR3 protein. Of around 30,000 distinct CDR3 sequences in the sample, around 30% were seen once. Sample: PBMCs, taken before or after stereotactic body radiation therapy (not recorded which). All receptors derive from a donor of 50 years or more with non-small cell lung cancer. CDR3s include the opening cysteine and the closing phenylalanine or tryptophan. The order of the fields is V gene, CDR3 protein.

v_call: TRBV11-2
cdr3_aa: CASSLDLRRGGRTLSSYNEQFF

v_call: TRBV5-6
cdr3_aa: CASSLGGGSEKLFF

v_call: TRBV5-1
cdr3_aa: CASSLAGGWGNNEQFF

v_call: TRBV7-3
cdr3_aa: CASSLLGGSIYNEQFF

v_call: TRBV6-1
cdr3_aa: CASSLGENWGNEQFF

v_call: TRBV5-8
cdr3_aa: CASSLHGTYEQYF

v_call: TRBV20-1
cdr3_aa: CSAVTTPNTGELFF

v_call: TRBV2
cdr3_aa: CASSERGTGNTEAFF

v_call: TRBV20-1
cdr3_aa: CSARSDLGYEQYF

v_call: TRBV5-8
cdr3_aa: CASSFLNTEAFF

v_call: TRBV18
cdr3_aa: CASSPAGRSNQPQHF

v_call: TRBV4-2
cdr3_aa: CASSQRGQGSLGYTF

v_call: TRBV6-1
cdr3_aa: CVTNEAGGGEQYF

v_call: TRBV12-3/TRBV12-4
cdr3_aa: CASGLGGEQFF

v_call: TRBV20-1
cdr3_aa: CSARGAGAQGEPEAFF

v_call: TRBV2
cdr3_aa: CASSATYEQYF

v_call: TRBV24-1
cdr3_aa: CATSEQETQYF

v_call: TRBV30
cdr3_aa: CAWGRADTQYF

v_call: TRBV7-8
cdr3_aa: CASSLVMNTEAFF

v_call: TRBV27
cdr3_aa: CASSLSDRVHDQYF

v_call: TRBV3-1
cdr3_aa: CASSRALGSGVQETQYF

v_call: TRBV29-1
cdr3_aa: CSVEEGLAAHNEQFF

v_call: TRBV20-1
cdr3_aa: CSASENTGELCF

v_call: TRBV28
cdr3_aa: CASTPHAGLASATDTQYF

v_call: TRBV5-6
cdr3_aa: CASSLSGRGNQPQHF

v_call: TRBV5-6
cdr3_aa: CASSPQNRWEIYEQYF

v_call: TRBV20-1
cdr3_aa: CSARRVNTWELFF

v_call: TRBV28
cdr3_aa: CASSAKKTPQHF

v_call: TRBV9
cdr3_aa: CASNGGAGEQYF

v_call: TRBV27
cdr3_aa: CASSFSMNTEAFF

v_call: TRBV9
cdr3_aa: CASSGAGRGYEQYF

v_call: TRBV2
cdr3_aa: CASSDDGNEKLFF

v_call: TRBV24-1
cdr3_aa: CATSDPRKGGNQPQHF

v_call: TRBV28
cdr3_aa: CASTPPPGLASATDTQYF

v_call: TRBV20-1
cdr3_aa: CSATRGINQPQHF

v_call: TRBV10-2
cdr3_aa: CASSDPGYTDTQYF

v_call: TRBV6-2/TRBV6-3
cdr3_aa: CASSYSAFYEQYF

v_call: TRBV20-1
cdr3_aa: CSVRRGRTGELFF

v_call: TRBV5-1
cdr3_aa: CASSLAGPYEQYF

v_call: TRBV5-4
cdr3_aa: CASTLAGVRETQYF